Below, 9 T cell receptor beta chains from the same sample are listed, as sequenced in a study of blood T cell repertoires in COVID-19. Generated by immunoSEQ multiplex PCR, the TCRdb table keeps only in-frame clones and is missing some. The sample consists of some 69,000 clones, approximately 92% of them appearing once. Sequencing was performed on peripheral blood. Receptors originate from a woman in her forties or fifties with active COVID-19.

The chain is built from TRBV5-1 and TRBJ2-1, with 9 bases lining up with TRBD2. Trimming cost V 4 bases and J 7 bases; bases outside gene matches: 15. This CDR3 comprises 17 residues. In germline, CDR1 is SGHRS, CDR2 YFSETQ. The DNA for the CDR3 is TGCGCCAGCAGCCAGCAACCGCCGGGACTAGCAATTAATGAGCAGTTCTTC. The encoded protein is CASSQQPPGLAINEQFF.

This rearrangement joins TRBV27 to TRBJ2-7; tentative D call: TRBD1 (6 bases). Deletions cut 2 bases from V and 4 bases from J, with 9 bases between. Germline V CDR1 and CDR2: MNHEY, SMNVEV (reference sequence). The CDR3 has 13 residues. CDR3 coding DNA: TGTGCCAGCAGTTTAGCCCAGGGGTACGAGCAGTACTTC. Its protein product is CASSLAQGYEQYF.

The chain joins TRBV19 to TRBJ2-5; D is uncertain. V lost 3 bases, J lost 5 bases, and 13 bases lay in between. Germline V gene data show CDR1 as LNHDA and CDR2 as SQIVND (reference sequence). The CDR3 length is 14 residues. The CDR3 bases are TGTGCCAGTAGTATTTTTGGGCCTCGGGAGACCCAGTACTTC. Protein sequence: CASSIFGPRETQYF.

The genes are TRBV7-3 and TRBJ2-7; 11 bases are a match to TRBD2. The germline gives CDR1 SGHTA, CDR2 FQGTGA. The CDR3 is 14 amino acids. The V segment lost 6 bases and the J segment 5 bases; nucleotides outside the gene matches: 6. The CDR3 loop is CASSNGLAGNEQYF. The CDR3 nucleotides are TGTGCCAGCAGTAACGGACTAGCGGGCAACGAGCAGTACTTC.

The rearrangement joins TRBV9 to TRBJ2-3; TRBD2 aligns across 12 bases. The V gene's germline CDR1 is SGDLS and CDR2 YYNGEE. The CDR3 spans 18 residues. With V trimmed by 0 bases and J by 4 bases, 9 bases remained unmatched. The CDR3 here is CASSVDRRTSGRPDTQYF. The CDR3 DNA sequence: TGTGCCAGCAGCGTAGATCGCCGAACTAGCGGGAGGCCAGATACGCAGTATTTT.

This sequence joins TRBV27 and TRBJ2-7; the match to TRBD1 covers 11 bases. The CDR3 runs to 15 residues. Looked up from germline, CDR1 is MNHEY and CDR2 is SMNVEV (reference sequence). V gave up 2 bases and J gave up 5 bases; unmatched junction bases: 5. CDR3 bases: TGTGCCAGCAGTTTACGGACAGGGGGCCGTCACGAGCAGTACTTC. As protein: CASSLRTGGRHEQYF.

J is TRBJ2-1 and V is TRBV7-9; 10 bases line up with TRBD2. Germline CDR1 SEHNR, CDR2 FQNEAQ (reference sequence). V lost 3 bases, J lost 8 bases, and 7 bases stayed unmatched. CDR3 length equals 15 residues. The CDR3 coding sequence is TGTGCCAGCAGCTTCCAAGCGGGAGGGCCCTATGAGCAGTTCTTC. This gives the protein CASSFQAGGPYEQFF.

This clone was detected once. The chain has TRBV6-5 and TRBJ2-1; 9 bases fit TRBD1. The CDR3 is made up of 15 amino acids. The V segment lost 6 bases and the J segment 4 bases; nucleotides outside the gene matches: 7. Germline V gives CDR1 MNHEY, CDR2 SVGAGI. The CDR3 protein is CASRITGGGYNEQFF. The CDR3 DNA sequence: TGTGCCAGCAGAATAACAGGGGGCGGGTACAATGAGCAGTTCTTC.

The chain is built from TRBV6-5 and TRBJ2-6; D remains unclear. The V and J ends lost 4 bases and 4 bases respectively, with 11 bases between them. The CDR3 runs to 15 residues. Germline assignment: CDR1 MNHEY and CDR2 SVGAGI. This chain's CDR3 is CASSSTTSGANVLTF. CDR3 DNA: TGTGCCAGCAGTTCAACTACCTCGGGGGCCAACGTCCTGACTTTC.